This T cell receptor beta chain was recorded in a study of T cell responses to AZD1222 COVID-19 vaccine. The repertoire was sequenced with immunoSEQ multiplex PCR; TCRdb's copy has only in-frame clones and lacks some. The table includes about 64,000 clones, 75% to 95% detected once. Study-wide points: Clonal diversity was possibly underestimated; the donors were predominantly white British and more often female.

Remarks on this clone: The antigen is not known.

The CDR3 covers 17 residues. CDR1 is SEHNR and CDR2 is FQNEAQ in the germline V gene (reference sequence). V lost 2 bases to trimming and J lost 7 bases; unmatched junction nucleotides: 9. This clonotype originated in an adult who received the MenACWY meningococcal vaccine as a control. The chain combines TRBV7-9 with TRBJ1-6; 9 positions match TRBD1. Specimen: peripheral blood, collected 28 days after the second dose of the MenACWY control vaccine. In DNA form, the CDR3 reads TGTGCCAGCAGCTTAACAAGACAGGGGGTTGAAAATTCACCCCTCCACTTT. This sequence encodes CASSLTRQGVENSPLHF.